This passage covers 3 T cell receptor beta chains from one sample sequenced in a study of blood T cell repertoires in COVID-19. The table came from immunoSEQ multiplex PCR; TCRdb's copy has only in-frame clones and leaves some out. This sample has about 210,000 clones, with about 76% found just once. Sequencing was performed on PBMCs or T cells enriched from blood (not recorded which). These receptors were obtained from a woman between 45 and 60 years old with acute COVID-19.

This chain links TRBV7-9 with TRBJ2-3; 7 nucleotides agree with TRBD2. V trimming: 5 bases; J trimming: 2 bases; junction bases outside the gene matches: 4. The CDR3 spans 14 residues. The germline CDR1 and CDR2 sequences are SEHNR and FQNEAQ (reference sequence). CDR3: CASSVTSFTDTQYF. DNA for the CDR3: TGTGCCAGCAGCGTGACTAGCTTCACAGATACGCAGTATTTT.

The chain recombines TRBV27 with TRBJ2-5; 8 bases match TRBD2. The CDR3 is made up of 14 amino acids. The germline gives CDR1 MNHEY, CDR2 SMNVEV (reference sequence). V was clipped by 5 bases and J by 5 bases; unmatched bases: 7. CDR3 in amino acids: CASSEGLARETQYF. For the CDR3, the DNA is TGTGCCAGCAGTGAAGGACTAGCCCGTGAGACCCAGTACTTC.

CDR3 sequence (DNA): TGTGCCAGCAGCCAGCTAGCGGGGTTGGATGAGACCCAGTACTTC. This encodes CASSQLAGLDETQYF. The rearrangement uses TRBV3-1 (or the pseudogene TRBV3-2) and TRBJ2-5; TRBD2 aligns across 9 bases. V lost 3 bases and J lost 5; bases outside the gene matches: 7. This CDR3 comprises 15 residues. The germline V gene has CDR1 LGHDT and CDR2 YNNKEL (reference sequence).